One sample yielded the 17 T cell receptor beta chains listed below, sequenced in a study of T cell responses to AZD1222 COVID-19 vaccine (dated by TCRdb to the early 2020s). Per the publication, the time point label means: about 28 days (+/-7) after the second vaccine dose. The library was produced with the immunoSEQ multiplex PCR assay. TCRdb obtained this table from immuneACCESS and retained in-frame rearrangements with V and J assigned. These tables miss some clones; where compared with another copy, unresolved V genes account for less than half of the shortfall, and the remainder is unexplained. The sample data list 150,000 or so clones, and nearly 95% of these were observed just once. 3% to 4.5% of the sample rests with the top ten. Sequencing used peripheral blood, obtained 28 days after the second AZD1222 dose. The receptors were sampled from an adult who received the AZD1222 COVID-19 vaccine.

V and J are TRBV5-3 and TRBJ2-5; 8 bases align to TRBD2. TRBV5-3 is recorded as an ORF, its role being uncertain. The CDR3 is made up of 17 amino acids. With V trimmed by 4 bases and J by 1 base, 12 bases remained unmatched. The CDR3: CARSPRGGRATQETQYF. DNA of the CDR3: TGTGCCAGAAGCCCTCGGGGGGGGCGGGCAACCCAAGAGACCCAGTACTTC.

This chain joins TRBV11-2 and TRBJ1-6, with D hard to call. V was pared by 5 bases and J by 7 bases, with 12 bases between. The CDR3 length is 14 residues. Germline V gene lookup returns CDR1 SGHAT and CDR2 FQNNGV. The CDR3 bases are TGTGCCAGCAGCGAATCATATCTCAATTCACCCCTCCACTTT. It is translated as CASSESYLNSPLHF.

The V call is TRBV28, the J call TRBJ2-6; D ambiguous. There are 15 residues in the CDR3. With 11 bases removed from V and 1 base from J, the gap between germline ends came to 15 bases. From germline, CDR1 is MDHEN and CDR2 SYDVKM. The CDR3 bases are TGTGCCCTAGACGGTTTTAGATCTGGGGCCAACGTCCTGACTTTC. As protein: CALDGFRSGANVLTF. Supplemented by reference TRBV28 and TRBJ2-6, the full variable domain reads DVKVTQSSRYLVKRTGEKVFLECVQDMDHENMFWYRQDPGLGLRLIYFSYDVKMKEKGDIPEGYSVSREKKERFSLILESASTNQTSMYLCALDGFRSGANVLTFGAGSRLTVL.

The chain is built from TRBV29-1 and TRBJ1-3; D perhaps matches TRBD1 (6 bases). The CDR3 length is 15 residues. V was pared by 6 bases and J by 2 bases, with 17 bases between. Looked up from germline, CDR1 is SQVTM and CDR2 is ANQGSEA. DNA for the CDR3: TGCAGCGTCGCCCTACTGACAGGAACTGGAAACACCATATATTTT. Amino acids: CSVALLTGTGNTIYF.

This chain connects TRBV5-1 to TRBJ1-1, with D perhaps matching TRBD1 (5 bases). Per the germline V gene, CDR1 is SGHRS and CDR2 is YFSETQ. The CDR3 totals 13 residues. V lost 4 bases and J lost 5, with 12 bases in between. The CDR3 region has the DNA TGCGCCAGCAGCATTACAGGAGGAACTGAAGCTTTCTTT. Translation gives CASSITGGTEAFF.

This clone was counted a single time. V is TRBV5-1 and J is TRBJ1-5; maybe TRBD1 (5 bases). The CDR3 runs to 15 residues. V was pared by 0 bases and J by 4 bases, with 11 bases between. The V gene's germline CDR1 is SGHRS and CDR2 YFSETQ. CDR3: CASSLDNGGNQPQHF. The CDR3 DNA follows: TGCGCCAGCAGCTTGGACAATGGGGGTAATCAGCCCCAGCATTTT.

V and J are TRBV7-8 and TRBJ2-1; 7 bases fit TRBD1. Germline V CDR1 and CDR2: SGHVS, FQNEAQ. Trimming took 5 bases from V and 8 from J; bases not matched to a gene: 3. This CDR3 comprises 12 residues. CDR3 region: CASSGGQDEQFF. The CDR3 coding sequence is TGTGCCAGCAGCGGAGGACAGGATGAGCAGTTCTTC.

The chain is built from TRBV7-6 and TRBJ2-7, with unresolved D. The V gene's germline CDR1 is SGHVS and CDR2 FNYEAQ. CDR3 length: 14 amino acids. V was trimmed by 0 bases and J by 3 bases, leaving 9 bases between them. In DNA form, the CDR3 reads TGTGCCAGCAGCTTAGCCCCGATGGGCTACGAGCAGTACTTC. As protein: CASSLAPMGYEQYF.

This chain uses TRBV28 with TRBJ2-3, with TRBD1 identical over 8 bases. The CDR3 is 18 amino acids. J gave up 5 bases and V 10 bases, and 23 bases lay outside the gene matches. The V gene's germline CDR1 is MDHEN and CDR2 SYDVKM. For the CDR3, the DNA is TGTGCCACCTACCCCCCGGGACAGGAAGGTCCTGGTAAAGATACGCAGTATTTT. Translating gives CATYPPGQEGPGKDTQYF.

The V gene is TRBV7-6, the J gene TRBJ2-1; TRBD2 aligns across 16 bases. Germline assignment: CDR1 SGHVS and CDR2 FNYEAQ. CDR3 length equals 20 residues. V trimming: 5 bases; J trimming: 1 base; junction bases outside the gene matches: 11. CDR3: CASSHYSGLAGGRSYNEQFF. CDR3 nucleotide sequence: TGTGCCAGCAGCCACTACTCGGGACTAGCGGGAGGGAGGTCCTACAATGAGCAGTTCTTC.

The table lists this clone with a count of one. This chain joins TRBV20-1 and TRBJ2-7; D remains unclear. Germline V CDR1 and CDR2: DFQATT, SNEGSKA (reference sequence). The CDR3 covers 11 residues. The V and J ends lost 6 bases and 6 bases respectively, with 12 bases between them. The CDR3 is CSAGHTSEQYF. CDR3 DNA sequence: TGCAGTGCAGGTCATACTTCCGAGCAGTACTTC.

The chain links TRBV7-9 to TRBJ1-5; 8 nucleotides agree with TRBD1. Germline trimming cut 4 bases from V and 4 bases from J; bases unmatched to any gene: 9. The CDR3 consists of 16 residues. Germline loops: CDR1 SEHNR, CDR2 FQNEAQ (reference sequence). This chain's CDR3 is CASSSGQASTNQPQHF. DNA for the CDR3: TGTGCCAGCAGCTCGGGACAGGCGTCCACGAATCAGCCCCAGCATTTT.

This sequence joins TRBV27 and TRBJ1-5; the D gene is possibly TRBD1 (5 bases). Per the germline V gene, CDR1 is MNHEY and CDR2 is SMNVEV (reference sequence). This CDR3 spans 14 amino acids. Trimming shortened V by 2 bases and J by 5 bases, and 10 bases separated the two germline ends. CDR3 in DNA: TGTGCCAGCAGTTTAGGGACTACCTATCAGCCCCAGCATTTT. Translating it yields CASSLGTTYQPQHF.

The chain couples TRBV20-1 to TRBJ1-5, with D hard to call. The CDR3 extends over 14 amino acids. The V and J ends lost 3 bases and 4 bases respectively, with 13 bases between them. CDR1 and CDR2 (germline): DFQATT, SNEGSKA (reference sequence). CDR3 coding DNA: TGCAGTGCTAGTCCTTCTGGGTGGAATCAGCCCCAGCATTTT. This codes for CSASPSGWNQPQHF.

The chain combines TRBV7-9 with TRBJ1-3, with D possibly being TRBD1 (5 bases). The CDR3 loop spans 15 amino acids. Germline V gives CDR1 SEHNR, CDR2 FQNEAQ (reference sequence). V was trimmed by 3 bases and J by 3 bases, leaving 12 bases between them. Here the CDR3 reads CASSLRDSDGNTIYF. In DNA form, the CDR3 reads TGTGCCAGCAGCTTGAGGGACTCGGATGGAAACACCATATATTTT.

The rearrangement uses TRBV7-8 and TRBJ2-2; TRBD1 aligns across 7 bases. The CDR3 has 15 amino acids. With V trimmed by 8 bases and J by 0 bases, 6 bases remained unmatched. Germline CDR1 SGHVS, CDR2 FQNEAQ. In DNA, the CDR3 is TGTGCCAGCGGACAACAGGGGTCGAACACCGGGGAGCTGTTTTTT. Translation gives CASGQQGSNTGELFF. The whole variable domain, remainder taken from reference TRBV7-8 and TRBJ2-2, is GAGVSQSPRYKVAKRGQDVALRCDPISGHVSLFWYQQALGQGPEFLTYFQNEAQLDKSGLPSDRFFAERPEGSVSTLKIQRTQQEDSAVYLCASGQQGSNTGELFFGEGSRLTVL.

Only one count was recorded for this clone. The chain is built from TRBV11-3 and TRBJ1-1, with D possibly TRBD1 on 6 matching bases. Germline V CDR1 and CDR2: SGHNT, YENEEA. The germline V and J ends were trimmed by 4 bases and 6 bases, with 18 bases remaining between them. CDR3 length: 15 residues. The CDR3 loop reads CASSSYTGRWAEAFF. CDR3 in DNA: TGTGCCAGCAGCTCTTATACAGGGAGATGGGCTGAAGCTTTCTTT.